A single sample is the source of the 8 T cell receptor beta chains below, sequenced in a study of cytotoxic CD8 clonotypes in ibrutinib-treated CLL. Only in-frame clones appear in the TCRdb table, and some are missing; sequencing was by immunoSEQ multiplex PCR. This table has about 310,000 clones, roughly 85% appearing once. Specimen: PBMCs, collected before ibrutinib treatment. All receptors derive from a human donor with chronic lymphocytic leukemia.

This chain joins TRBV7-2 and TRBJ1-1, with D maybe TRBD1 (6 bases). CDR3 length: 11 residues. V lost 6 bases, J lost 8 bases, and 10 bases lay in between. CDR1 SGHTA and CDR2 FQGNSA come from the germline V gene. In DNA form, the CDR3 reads TGTGCCAGCAGAACCGGGACAGAAGCTTTCTTT. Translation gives CASRTGTEAFF.

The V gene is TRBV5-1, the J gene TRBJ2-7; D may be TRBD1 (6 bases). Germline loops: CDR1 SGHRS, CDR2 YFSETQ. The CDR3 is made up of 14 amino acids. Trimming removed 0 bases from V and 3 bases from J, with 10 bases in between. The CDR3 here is CASSLEGRGYEQYF. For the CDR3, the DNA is TGCGCCAGCAGCTTGGAAGGCAGGGGCTACGAGCAGTACTTC.

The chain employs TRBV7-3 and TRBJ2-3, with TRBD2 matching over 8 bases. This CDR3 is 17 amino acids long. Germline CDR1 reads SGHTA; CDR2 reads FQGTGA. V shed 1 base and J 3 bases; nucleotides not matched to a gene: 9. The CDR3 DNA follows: TGTGCCAGCAGCTTAAGAGGGGGAAGCGGGAGTACAGATACGCAGTATTTT. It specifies CASSLRGGSGSTDTQYF.

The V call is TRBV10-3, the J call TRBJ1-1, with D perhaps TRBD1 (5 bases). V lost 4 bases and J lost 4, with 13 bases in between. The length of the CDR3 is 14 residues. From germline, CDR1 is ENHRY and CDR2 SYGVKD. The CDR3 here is CAISGDSLGTEAFF. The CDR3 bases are TGTGCCATCAGTGGCGACAGCCTTGGCACTGAAGCTTTCTTT.

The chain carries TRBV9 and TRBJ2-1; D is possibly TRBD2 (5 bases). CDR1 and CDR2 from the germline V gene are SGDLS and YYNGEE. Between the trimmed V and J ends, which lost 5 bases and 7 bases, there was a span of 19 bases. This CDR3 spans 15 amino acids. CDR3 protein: CASSPPRARGNEQFF. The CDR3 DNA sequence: TGTGCCAGCAGTCCTCCTCGGGCAAGAGGGAATGAGCAGTTCTTC.

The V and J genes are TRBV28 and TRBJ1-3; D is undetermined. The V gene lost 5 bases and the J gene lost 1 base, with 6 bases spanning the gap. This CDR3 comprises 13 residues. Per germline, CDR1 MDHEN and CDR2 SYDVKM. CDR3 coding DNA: TGTGCCAGCAGTCGAGGTTCTGGAAACACCATATATTTT. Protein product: CASSRGSGNTIYF.

CDR3 sequence (DNA): TGTGCCAGCAGTGAAAGGAGGAACTACCAAGAGACCCAGTACTTC. Translation gives CASSERRNYQETQYF. The V and J genes are TRBV25-1 and TRBJ2-5; possible D gene TRBD2, 5 bases. There are 15 residues in the CDR3. In germline, CDR1 is MGHDK, CDR2 SYGVNS. V was trimmed by 2 bases and J by 0 bases, leaving 10 bases between them.

The CDR3 spells CASSMTLGQPQHF. The CDR3 coding sequence is TGTGCCAGTAGTATGACACTAGGTCAGCCCCAGCATTTT. The chain joins TRBV19 to TRBJ1-5; D is uncertain. Germline loops: CDR1 LNHDA, CDR2 SQIVND (reference sequence). The CDR3 totals 13 residues. Trimming left V 3 bases short and J 6 bases short, with 9 bases between. Full variable domain (outside the CDR3, taken from reference TRBV19 and TRBJ1-5): DGGITQSPKYLFRKEGQNVTLSCEQNLNHDAMYWYRQDPGQGLRLIYYSQIVNDFQKGDIAEGYSVSREKKESFPLTVTSAQKNPTAFYLCASSMTLGQPQHFGDGTRLSIL.